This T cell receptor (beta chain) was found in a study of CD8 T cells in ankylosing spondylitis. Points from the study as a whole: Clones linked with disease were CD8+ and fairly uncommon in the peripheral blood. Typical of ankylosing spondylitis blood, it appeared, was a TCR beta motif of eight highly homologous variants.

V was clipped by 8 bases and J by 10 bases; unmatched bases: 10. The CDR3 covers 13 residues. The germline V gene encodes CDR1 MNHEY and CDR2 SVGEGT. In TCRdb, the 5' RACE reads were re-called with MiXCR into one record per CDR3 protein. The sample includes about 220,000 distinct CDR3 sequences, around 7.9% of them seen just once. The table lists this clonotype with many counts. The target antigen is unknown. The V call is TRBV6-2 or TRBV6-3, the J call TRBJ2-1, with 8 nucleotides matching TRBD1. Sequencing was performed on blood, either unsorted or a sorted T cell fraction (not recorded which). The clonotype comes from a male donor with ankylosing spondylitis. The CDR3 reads CASRRGPRGEQFF. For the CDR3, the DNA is TGTGCCAGCCGCAGGGGGCCCCGTGGGGAGCAGTTCTTC.